The 32 T cell receptor beta chains reported below all come from one sample, sequenced in a study of OX40 agonist ivuxolimab in advanced cancers. Assay: immunoSEQ multiplex PCR; the TCRdb copy retains only in-frame clones and omits some. The sample has 40,000 to 65,000 clones; approximately 84% are singletons. The input for sequencing was CD4+ or CD8+ T cells sorted from blood, taken in a trial of the OX40 agonist ivuxolimab. These receptor sequences come from an adult with an advanced solid tumor such as melanoma, head and neck, liver or kidney cancer.

The chain has TRBV15 and TRBJ1-2, with 9 nucleotides matching TRBD1. Germline values: CDR1 LNHNV, CDR2 YYDKDF (reference sequence). CDR3 length equals 14 residues. The V and J ends lost 0 bases and 7 bases, in that order; junction bases with no gene match: 3. The CDR3 sequence: CATSRETGGLGYTF. The CDR3 region has the DNA TGTGCCACCAGCAGAGAGACAGGGGGTCTTGGCTACACCTTC.

The chain joins TRBV6-5 to TRBJ1-2, with 7 positions matching TRBD1. The V and J ends lost 4 bases and 0 bases, in that order; junction bases with no gene match: 8. CDR1 and CDR2 from the germline V gene are MNHEY and SVGAGI. The CDR3 loop spans 16 amino acids. The CDR3, as DNA: TGTGCCAGCAGTTCGGACAGGAGAGGAGCTAACTATGGCTACACCTTC. Its protein is CASSSDRRGANYGYTF.

This chain links TRBV25-1 with TRBJ2-1, with 13 positions matching TRBD2. V gave up 4 bases and J gave up 10 bases; unmatched junction bases: 7. The CDR3 is 15 amino acids. Germline CDR1 reads MGHDK; CDR2 reads SYGVNS. CDR3 amino acids: CASSGLPGLAGEQFF. CDR3 DNA sequence: TGTGCCAGCAGTGGTCTTCCGGGACTAGCGGGAGAGCAGTTCTTC.

The rearrangement joins TRBV7-9 to TRBJ2-3; 10 bases agree with TRBD2. CDR1 and CDR2 from the germline V gene are SEHNR and FQNEAQ (reference sequence). The junction had 3 bases not matched to a gene; V was cut back by 0 bases and J by 0 bases. The CDR3 runs 17 residues. The CDR3 is CASSLASGRRSTDTQYF. In DNA form, the CDR3 reads TGTGCCAGCAGCTTAGCTAGCGGGAGGCGAAGCACAGATACGCAGTATTTT.

The rearrangement links TRBV18 to TRBJ1-5; 7 nucleotides agree with TRBD1. Trimming removed 5 bases from V and 5 bases from J; junction bases left unmatched: 3. The germline V gene has CDR1 KGHSH and CDR2 LQKENI. The CDR3 has 13 amino acids. The CDR3 loop reads CASSSQGDQPQHF. The CDR3 region has the DNA TGTGCCAGCTCATCTCAGGGGGATCAGCCCCAGCATTTT.

The chain uses TRBV7-8 and TRBJ2-1; tentative D call: TRBD2 (6 bases). The CDR3 extends over 14 amino acids. Germline CDR1 is SGHVS and CDR2 is FQNEAQ. V was cut by 3 bases and J by 9 bases, with 15 bases left in between. CDR3 sequence: CASSLIAAVGEQFF. CDR3 DNA: TGTGCCAGCAGCTTGATAGCGGCAGTCGGTGAGCAGTTCTTC.

Only one count was recorded for this clone. The V call is TRBV11-3, the J call TRBJ2-7; D call uncertain. The CDR3 is 20 amino acids. Trimming left V 1 base short and J 3 bases short, with 28 bases between. Germline V gives CDR1 SGHNT, CDR2 YENEEA. In DNA form, the CDR3 reads TGTGCCAGCAGCTTAGGCTCCCTGACTTTGCGTGCGGTGGCCAACTACGAGCAGTACTTC. Its protein product is CASSLGSLTLRAVANYEQYF.

The chain joins TRBV7-8 to TRBJ1-5; a weak D match, TRBD1 (6 bases). Between the trimmed V and J ends, which lost 1 base and 2 bases, there was a span of 12 bases. The V gene's germline CDR1 is SGHVS and CDR2 FQNEAQ. The CDR3 is 16 amino acids. This CDR3 reads CASSLELGAGNQPQHF. CDR3 bases: TGTGCCAGCAGCTTAGAATTGGGGGCTGGCAATCAGCCCCAGCATTTT.

The rearrangement links TRBV5-6 to TRBJ2-3; 10 nucleotides agree with TRBD1. CDR1 and CDR2 (germline): SGHDT, YYEEEE. The CDR3 is made up of 15 amino acids. V gave up 4 bases and J gave up 1 base; unmatched junction bases: 3. The CDR3 sequence is CASSEGQGGTDTQYF. CDR3 in DNA: TGTGCCAGCAGCGAAGGACAGGGGGGCACAGATACGCAGTATTTT.

V and J are TRBV30 and TRBJ1-2, with 10 bases lining up with TRBD1. The CDR3 is 12 residues long. CDR1 is GTSNPN and CDR2 is SVGIG in the germline V gene (reference sequence). The junction had 6 bases not matched to a gene; V was cut back by 6 bases and J by 8 bases. CDR3 DNA: TGTGCCTGTAGAGACAGGGGGCACGGCTACACCTTC. Translating it yields CACRDRGHGYTF.

The chain combines TRBV7-2 with TRBJ2-1, with 8 bases aligning to TRBD1. The V segment lost 1 base and the J segment 9 bases; nucleotides outside the gene matches: 11. This CDR3 is built from 16 residues. The V gene's germline CDR1 is SGHTA and CDR2 FQGNSA. CDR3 loop: CASSLVVGQGMGEQFF. The CDR3 DNA reads TGTGCCAGCAGCTTAGTGGTTGGACAGGGAATGGGTGAGCAGTTCTTC.

By share of the sample, this clone is medium-sized. V usage is TRBV7-9 and J usage is TRBJ1-5; D might be TRBD1 (6 bases). V lost 1 base and J lost 5, with 9 bases in between. The CDR3 sequence is 14 residues long. Germline values: CDR1 SEHNR, CDR2 FQNEAQ (reference sequence). The CDR3 nucleotides read TGTGCCAGCAGCTTAGGGGACATCCATCAGCCCCAGCATTTT. Translation gives CASSLGDIHQPQHF.

This chain connects TRBV7-2 to TRBJ1-1; a possible D gene is TRBD1 (6 bases). V was pared by 1 base and J by 1 base, with 10 bases between. The germline V gene encodes CDR1 SGHTA and CDR2 FQGNSA. The CDR3 spans 15 residues. The CDR3 reads CASSLVGAANTEAFF. The CDR3 DNA reads TGTGCCAGCAGCTTAGTGGGGGCAGCGAACACTGAAGCTTTCTTT.

The J gene is TRBJ2-7, the V gene TRBV6-5; the D call may be TRBD1 or TRBD2 (5 bases each). This CDR3 is built from 12 residues. Germline CDR1 is MNHEY and CDR2 is SVGAGI. Trimming left V 11 bases short and J 6 bases short, with 17 bases between. The chain's CDR3 is CAHTGPRGEQYF. The CDR3 nucleotides are TGTGCCCATACAGGACCGAGGGGCGAGCAGTACTTC.

The chain carries TRBV5-4 and TRBJ1-2; 8 bases are shared with TRBD1. The CDR3 is 14 residues long. Germline CDR1 SGHNT, CDR2 YYREEE (reference sequence). V trimming: 4 bases; J trimming: 4 bases; junction bases outside the gene matches: 6. The CDR3 protein is CASSATGGSYGYTF. Written as DNA, the CDR3 is TGTGCCAGCAGCGCAACAGGGGGTTCCTATGGCTACACCTTC.

This rearrangement joins TRBV7-7 to TRBJ2-1, with D maybe TRBD2 (6 bases). Germline CDR1 is SSHAT and CDR2 is FNYEAQ (reference sequence). There are 16 residues in the CDR3. V gave up 3 bases and J gave up 6 bases, with 18 bases separating them. The CDR3 DNA sequence: TGTGCCAGCAGCTTGAGCCCCTCCGGGGGAGGCAATGAGCAGTTCTTC. Its protein product is CASSLSPSGGGNEQFF.

The CDR3 nucleotides read TGCGCCAGCAGCCCGAGACAGGGGAACACTGAAGCTTTCTTT. Translation: CASSPRQGNTEAFF. The rearrangement joins TRBV5-1 to TRBJ1-1, with 7 nucleotides matching TRBD1. The CDR3 length is 14 residues. Germline V lookup: CDR1 SGHRS, CDR2 YFSETQ. V trimming: 4 bases; J trimming: 1 base; junction bases outside the gene matches: 4.

This clone has more than one count but fewer than ten. This CDR3 is CASSYSKSGPQHF. In nucleotides, the CDR3 is TGTGCCAGCAGTTACTCGAAGTCAGGCCCCCAGCATTTT. The gene calls are TRBV6-5 and TRBJ1-5; unclear D gene. The CDR3 contains 13 residues. Trimming removed 0 bases at V and 10 bases at J, with 10 bases between. The germline V gene encodes CDR1 MNHEY and CDR2 SVGAGI.

V is TRBV5-1 and J is TRBJ2-7; 8 bases fit TRBD1. CDR1 is SGHRS, CDR2 YFSETQ, per germline. The CDR3 runs to 13 residues. V trimming: 4 bases; J trimming: 2 bases; junction bases outside the gene matches: 2. CDR3 DNA: TGCGCCAGCAGCAACAGGGGGACCTACGAGCAGTACTTC. Amino acids: CASSNRGTYEQYF.

This clone was counted once. The chain is built from TRBV10-2 and TRBJ1-2; D possibly corresponds to TRBD1 (5 bases). CDR1 is WSHSY, CDR2 SAAADI, per germline. The ends were cut back, 6 bases at V and 4 bases at J, with 15 bases in the middle. The CDR3 has 14 amino acids. CDR3 coding DNA: TGCGCCAGCAGCCCCAGCGGGGCGGGCTATGGCTACACCTTC. Protein product: CASSPSGAGYGYTF.

The chain has TRBV5-1 and TRBJ1-4; D might be TRBD1 (6 bases). This CDR3 is built from 14 residues. V was trimmed by 4 bases and J by 4 bases, leaving 11 bases between them. Germline values: CDR1 SGHRS, CDR2 YFSETQ. The CDR3 sequence is CASSLRQDNEKLFF. In DNA, the CDR3 is TGCGCCAGCAGCCTTCGACAGGATAATGAAAAACTGTTTTTT.

CDR3 region: CASSSRGTYNEQFF. The DNA for the CDR3 is TGTGCCAGCAGTTCCCGCGGGACCTACAATGAGCAGTTCTTC. The rearrangement links TRBV6-9 to TRBJ2-1; a weak D match, TRBD2 (6 bases). Germline V gene lookup returns CDR1 MNHGY and CDR2 SVAAGI. This CDR3 has 14 amino acids. V lost 4 bases to trimming and J lost 2 bases, with 9 bases between them.

The chain has TRBV4-2 and TRBJ2-7; 8 positions match TRBD2. Germline CDR1 is LGHNA and CDR2 is YNFKEQ. Trimming took 0 bases from V and 0 from J; bases not matched to a gene: 10. The CDR3 covers 18 residues. The CDR3: CASSQDRSQAGASYEQYF. The CDR3 bases are TGTGCCAGCAGCCAAGACCGCTCGCAAGCGGGAGCCTCCTACGAGCAGTACTTC.

This clone showed up just once. The CDR3 coding sequence is TGTGCCAGCCGCCGGGACTATCAAGAGACCCAGTACTTC. Amino acids: CASRRDYQETQYF. The J gene is TRBJ2-5, the V gene TRBV2; TRBD2 matches at 7 bases. With V trimmed by 8 bases and J by 2 bases, 5 bases remained unmatched. Per germline, CDR1 SNHLY and CDR2 FYNNEI. The CDR3 sequence is 13 residues long.

This clone was seen just once. This chain joins TRBV7-2 and TRBJ2-2; D is perhaps TRBD1 (6 bases). Germline loops: CDR1 SGHTA, CDR2 FQGNSA. Trimming removed 5 bases from V and 2 bases from J, with 15 bases in between. CDR3 length: 16 amino acids. CDR3 region: CASSMSTGHNTGELFF. For the CDR3, the DNA is TGTGCCAGCAGCATGTCGACAGGTCATAACACCGGGGAGCTGTTTTTT.

This chain links TRBV11-2 with TRBJ2-7; D is ambiguous. This CDR3 is built from 16 residues. V lost 0 bases, J lost 2 bases, and 14 bases lay in between. The germline V gene has CDR1 SGHAT and CDR2 FQNNGV. The CDR3 bases are TGTGCCAGCAGCTTAGACCCCCAGACAAGCCCCTACGAGCAGTACTTC. It translates to CASSLDPQTSPYEQYF. Filled out from reference TRBV11-2 and TRBJ2-7, the complete variable domain reads EAGVAQSPRYKIIEKRQSVAFWCNPISGHATLYWYQQILGQGPKLLIQFQNNGVVDDSQLPKDRFSAERLKGVDSTLKIQPAKLEDSAVYLCASSLDPQTSPYEQYFGPGTRLTVT.

V gene TRBV7-2 combines with J gene TRBJ2-1; TRBD2 is a possible D gene (6 bases). Germline CDR1 and CDR2: SGHTA and FQGNSA. Deletions cut 3 bases from V and 9 bases from J, with 15 bases between. This CDR3 comprises 14 residues. CDR3 protein: CASSFFSGDGEQFF. CDR3 coding DNA: TGTGCCAGCAGCTTCTTTTCGGGAGATGGTGAGCAGTTCTTC. The full variable domain, its missing parts supplied by reference TRBV7-2 and TRBJ2-1, is GAGVSQSPSNKVTEKGKDVELRCDPISGHTALYWYRQSLGQGLEFLIYFQGNSAPDKSGLPSDRFSAERTGGSVSTLTIQRTQQEDSAVYLCASSFFSGDGEQFFGPGTRLTVL.

J is TRBJ1-3 and V is TRBV2; a possible D gene is TRBD1 (6 bases). Germline V gene data show CDR1 as SNHLY and CDR2 as FYNNEI. Trimming left V 6 bases short and J 4 bases short, with 16 bases between. This CDR3 is 15 amino acids long. CDR3 nucleotide sequence: TGTGCCAGCAGCCCTTTCCAGGGGAACGGAAACACCATATATTTT. This sequence encodes CASSPFQGNGNTIYF.

The chain employs TRBV19 and TRBJ2-7; 10 bases line up with TRBD1. Germline-derived CDR1 and CDR2 are LNHDA and SQIVND (reference sequence). The CDR3 totals 13 residues. The junction had 5 bases not matched to a gene; V was cut back by 6 bases and J by 6 bases. CDR3 nucleotides: TGTGCCAGTAGGGGACAGGGGCAAGTCGAGCAGTACTTC. Its protein product is CASRGQGQVEQYF.

The chain couples TRBV6-1 to TRBJ2-7, with TRBD1 matching over 8 bases. Trimming at V came to 6 bases and at J to 2 bases, leaving 9 bases not matched to a gene. The CDR3 consists of 15 residues. Germline CDR1 is MNHNS and CDR2 is SASEGT. CDR3 region: CASRRGQVPAYEQYF. In nucleotides, the CDR3 is TGTGCCAGCAGACGGGGACAGGTACCCGCCTACGAGCAGTACTTC.

This chain joins TRBV7-6 and TRBJ2-7; tentative D call: TRBD1 (6 bases). Germline V gene lookup returns CDR1 SGHVS and CDR2 FNYEAQ. V was cut by 2 bases and J by 5 bases, with 10 bases left in between. The CDR3 spans 13 residues. Here the CDR3 reads CASSLTGPDEQYF. The CDR3 DNA is TGTGCCAGCAGCTTAACAGGGCCCGACGAGCAGTACTTC.

The J gene is TRBJ1-5, the V gene TRBV6-1, with D uncertain. V lost 7 bases and J lost 7, with 17 bases in between. This CDR3 is 14 amino acids long. Germline-derived CDR1 and CDR2 are MNHNS and SASEGT. The CDR3 coding sequence is TGTGCCAGCACCGAACGGGGTGAACTGCAGCCCCAGCATTTT. This translates into CASTERGELQPQHF.